This T cell receptor beta chain was sequenced for a study of blood T cell repertoires in COVID-19. Seattle-derived patients entered the study during active infection and were followed longitudinally. Trimming removed 2 bases from V and 6 bases from J, with 8 bases in between. From germline, CDR1 is MNHNY and CDR2 SVGAGI (reference sequence). The CDR3 has 12 residues. Libraries were prepared by immunoSEQ multiplex PCR; TCRdb keeps only in-frame clonotypes and omits some of them. The sample includes 250,000 to 400,000 clones, 90% of them seen just once. The clonotype originates from a woman under 40 with COVID-19, enrolled during active disease. The sample taken for sequencing was peripheral blood. The chain is built from TRBV6-6 and TRBJ2-7; D might be TRBD2 (5 bases). As DNA, the CDR3 is TGTGCCAGCAGTTACAGAGGAGGCGAGCAGTACTTC. Translating gives CASSYRGGEQYF.